This T cell receptor beta chain stems from a study of cytomegalovirus exposure and HLA in healthy donors. The CDR3 loop spans 14 amino acids. Germline V gene sequence: CDR1 SNHLY, CDR2 FYNNEI. J was trimmed by 2 bases and V by 8 bases; bases with no gene match: 8. Notes on the study in general: The authors reported that TCR beta sequences could predict HLA-A and HLA-B alleles. These predictions were accurate for most subjects in the first cohort. In a later analysis, compared with equally common non-associated chains, HLA-associated beta chains were more expanded. In a later analysis, V- and J-gene trimming of beta chains associated with a DCLRE1C missense variant, replicated independently.

Turning to this clone: The antigen is not known.

The PCR contained 60 Vbeta and 13 Jbeta primers. Sequenced by immunoSEQ multiplex PCR; TCRdb stores in-frame clones only, minus some. Among about 130,000 clones listed, around four fifths were seen once. The receptor comes from a man aged 25-45 years in good health and CMV-seronegative. Material for sequencing was PBMCs. This chain links TRBV2 with TRBJ2-7; 8 bases are shared with TRBD2. The CDR3 reads CASQLSGRAYEQYF. The DNA for the CDR3 is TGTGCCAGCCAGCTGTCCGGGAGGGCCTACGAGCAGTACTTC.